This T cell receptor beta chain was recovered during a study of T cells after yellow fever vaccination. The CDR3 totals 17 residues. The V gene lost 6 bases and the J gene lost 2 bases, with 21 bases spanning the gap. The V gene's germline CDR1 is PRHDT and CDR2 FYEKMQ (reference sequence). The 5'RACE template-switching step produced TCR cDNA and added a universal primer site and UMIs. TCRdb reprocessed the 5' RACE reads with MiXCR, giving one entry per CDR3 protein. This sample has about 220,000 distinct CDR3 sequences; about 3% occur once, and the top ten carry around 3%. This clonotype has just a few counts.

The J gene is TRBJ2-3, the V gene TRBV13; no clear D. The TCR comes from a man younger than 35 who received the YFV17D yellow fever vaccine. The material was CD4+ T cells sorted from PBMCs, obtained 10 days after the yellow fever booster vaccination. CDR3 sequence reads: CASRVTVGNTYTDTQYF. In nucleotides, the CDR3 is TGTGCCAGCAGGGTCACCGTAGGCAACACATACACAGATACGCAGTATTTT.